The 30 T cell receptor beta chains presented below share a single source sample, sequenced in a study of shared clonotypes between healthy human individuals. The method was immunoSEQ multiplex PCR; TCRdb's version includes in-frame clones alone and lacks a portion of them. The sample carries 2.3 million or so clones, over 85% recorded once. Sequencing was carried out using naive CD4+ T cells from PBMCs. As to subset: CD45RA+ positively selected. These receptors all stem from a man between 18 and 35 years old in good health. Some clones in this sample may be carry-over from other donors' samples.

The sample holds a few counts of this clone. V usage is TRBV4-2 and J usage is TRBJ1-5; D gene unclear. This CDR3 is 14 amino acids long. Trimming cost V 1 base and J 4 bases, with 8 bases left between them. Germline V lookup: CDR1 LGHNA, CDR2 YNFKEQ. DNA for the CDR3: TGTGCCAGCAGCCAAGTGGCTGGTAATCAGCCCCAGCATTTT. Its translation is CASSQVAGNQPQHF.

The chain couples TRBV18 to TRBJ1-1; D ambiguous. The CDR3 covers 12 residues. Deletions cut 8 bases from V and 1 base from J, with 8 bases between. CDR1 and CDR2 from the germline V gene are KGHSH and LQKENI. CDR3 DNA: TGTGCCAGCACGGCCACGAACACTGAAGCTTTCTTT. This codes for CASTATNTEAFF.

This clone was seen a few times. The same CDR3 is also encoded by other DNA sequences in this sample. The rearrangement joins TRBV18 to TRBJ1-3; D not certain. This CDR3 region has 14 residues. CDR1 and CDR2 from the germline V gene are KGHSH and LQKENI. V dropped 0 bases and J dropped 0 bases, with 3 bases sitting between them. This chain's CDR3 is CASSPPGSGNTIYF. The CDR3 DNA follows: TGTGCCAGCTCACCACCAGGCTCTGGAAACACCATATATTTT.

V and J are TRBV4-2 and TRBJ2-7, with 10 bases matching TRBD2. The CDR3 runs 14 residues. The V gene end was trimmed by 0 bases and the J gene end by 6 bases; junction bases not matched to a gene: 2. Germline assignment: CDR1 LGHNA and CDR2 YNFKEQ. Written as DNA, the CDR3 is TGTGCCAGCAGCCAAGATCCTAGCGGGGGCGAGCAGTACTTC. Its translation: CASSQDPSGGEQYF.

The chain combines TRBV10-3 with TRBJ2-5, with a weak D call TRBD1 (5 bases). Germline lookup yields CDR1 ENHRY and CDR2 SYGVKD. V was pared by 1 base and J by 5 bases, with 11 bases between. The CDR3 runs 14 residues. The DNA of the CDR3 is TGTGCCATCAGTGAGTTGTGGACAAAGGAGACCCAGTACTTC. Its protein product is CAISELWTKETQYF.

The chain combines TRBV29-1 with TRBJ2-2; 10 bases align to TRBD2. V lost 1 base to trimming and J lost 4 bases; unmatched junction nucleotides: 6. This CDR3 comprises 16 residues. Germline V gene lookup returns CDR1 SQVTM and CDR2 ANQGSEA. In DNA form, the CDR3 reads TGCAGCGTTGAAGCTAAGCGGGGGGGGCTCACCGGGGAGCTGTTTTTT. Its translation: CSVEAKRGGLTGELFF.

This clone was seen a single time. The rearrangement links TRBV5-1 to TRBJ2-2, with 8 bases that match TRBD1. J gave up 4 bases and V 4 bases, and 9 bases lay outside the gene matches. The CDR3 covers 16 residues. CDR1 and CDR2 from the germline V gene are SGHRS and YFSETQ. The CDR3: CASSPPGTGFTGELFF. CDR3 in DNA: TGCGCCAGCAGCCCCCCCGGGACAGGATTCACCGGGGAGCTGTTTTTT.

The J gene is TRBJ2-1, the V gene TRBV11-2, with 7 bases matching TRBD2. With V trimmed by 0 bases and J by 8 bases, 7 bases remained unmatched. The CDR3 spans 15 residues. The V gene's germline CDR1 is SGHAT and CDR2 FQNNGV. The CDR3, as DNA: TGTGCCAGCAGCTTAGAGGGGATTAGCGGGTATGAGCAGTTCTTC. Translating it yields CASSLEGISGYEQFF.

J is TRBJ1-4 and V is TRBV6-6; D remains ambiguous. The CDR3 contains 15 residues. The germline V and J ends were trimmed by 5 bases and 7 bases, with 17 bases remaining between them. Germline CDR1 reads MNHNY; CDR2 reads SVGAGI (reference sequence). The CDR3 bases are TGTGCCAGCAGTCAACAAGTGCAAATTTCTGAAAAACTGTTTTTT. It codes for CASSQQVQISEKLFF.

The genes are TRBV30 and TRBJ1-4; D is unresolved. CDR1 is GTSNPN, CDR2 SVGIG, per germline (reference sequence). The V and J ends lost 4 bases and 5 bases respectively, with 14 bases between them. The CDR3 runs 14 residues. The CDR3 protein is CAWTPDGRNEKLFF. CDR3 nucleotide sequence: TGTGCCTGGACCCCGGACGGACGAAATGAAAAACTGTTTTTT.

V gene TRBV29-1 combines with J gene TRBJ2-2; weak D call: TRBD1 (6 bases). Trimming took 4 bases from V and 3 from J, leaving 12 bases between them. From germline, CDR1 is SQVTM and CDR2 ANQGSEA. CDR3 length equals 14 residues. The CDR3 region has the DNA TGCAGCGTTGTGGGGGCGCTGGACACCGGGGAGCTGTTTTTT. This gives the protein CSVVGALDTGELFF.

The V and J genes are TRBV9 and TRBJ2-2, with a tentative D call TRBD1 (6 bases). Germline values: CDR1 SGDLS, CDR2 YYNGEE. The ends were cut back, 4 bases at V and 3 bases at J, with 10 bases in the middle. The CDR3 has 14 residues. The CDR3 DNA follows: TGTGCCAGCAGCTTGGACAGTTACACCGGGGAGCTGTTTTTT. Translation gives CASSLDSYTGELFF.

CDR3 amino acids: CAWSPDRYQPQHF. CDR3 coding DNA: TGTGCCTGGAGTCCTGACAGGTATCAGCCCCAGCATTTT. This chain connects TRBV30 to TRBJ1-5, with D possibly being TRBD1 (6 bases). Trimming removed 2 bases from V and 5 bases from J, with 10 bases in between. Germline-derived CDR1 and CDR2 are GTSNPN and SVGIG (reference sequence). This CDR3 has 13 residues. The whole variable domain, filled in from reference TRBV30 and TRBJ1-5, reads SQTIHQWPATLVQPVGSPLSLECTVEGTSNPNLYWYRQAAGRGLQLLFYSVGIGQISSEVPQNLSASRPQDRQFILSSKKLLLSDSGFYLCAWSPDRYQPQHFGDGTRLSIL.

In its sample, this clone was seen a few times. The rearrangement uses TRBV29-1 and TRBJ1-4; tentatively, D is TRBD1 (6 bases). This CDR3 has 14 residues. V was cut by 7 bases and J by 6 bases, with 18 bases left in between. CDR1 is SQVTM and CDR2 is ANQGSEA in the germline V gene. This CDR3 reads CSGYRGGPDEKLFF. DNA for the CDR3: TGCAGCGGATACCGTGGGGGGCCTGATGAAAAACTGTTTTTT.

This clone was observed a single time. The genes are TRBV5-5 and TRBJ2-5; D is unclear. This CDR3 contains 14 residues. V was trimmed by 2 bases and J by 4 bases, leaving 12 bases between them. Germline V gives CDR1 SGHKS, CDR2 YYEKEE (reference sequence). The CDR3 here is CASSFGFQIETQYF. CDR3 in DNA: TGTGCCAGCAGCTTCGGGTTTCAGATAGAGACCCAGTACTTC.

Remarks on this clone: This sample also contains other DNA sequences that code for the same CDR3. The rearrangement links TRBV19 to TRBJ1-5; D gene uncertain. The V end was cut by 2 bases, the J end by 7 bases, with 9 bases between. CDR1 is LNHDA, CDR2 SQIVND, per germline (reference sequence). This CDR3 has 13 amino acids. DNA of the CDR3: TGTGCCAGTAGTATAACCGGGAACCAGCCCCAGCATTTT. Its protein product is CASSITGNQPQHF.

The genes are TRBV28 and TRBJ2-1; TRBD2 agrees at 10 bases. From germline, CDR1 is MDHEN and CDR2 SYDVKM. J was trimmed by 7 bases and V by 4 bases; bases with no gene match: 4. The CDR3 length is 14 residues. The CDR3 nucleotides are TGTGCCAGCAGTTCGCCTAGCGGGAGTAATGAGCAGTTCTTC. Translated, it gives CASSSPSGSNEQFF.

This chain connects TRBV6-4 to TRBJ2-5; TRBD1 matches at 8 bases. This CDR3 has 14 amino acids. Germline CDR1 and CDR2: MRHNA and SNTAGT. J lost 5 bases, V lost 2 bases, and 4 bases had no gene match. The CDR3 sequence is CASSDRQGAETQYF. For the CDR3, the DNA is TGTGCCAGCAGTGACAGGCAGGGGGCCGAGACCCAGTACTTC.

The chain uses TRBV19 and TRBJ2-7; D is uncertain. The CDR3 contains 14 residues. Germline assignment: CDR1 LNHDA and CDR2 SQIVND (reference sequence). Trimming took 1 base from V and 0 from J, leaving 7 bases between them. This chain's CDR3 is CASSIGLSSYEQYF. The CDR3 bases are TGTGCCAGTAGTATAGGTTTGAGCTCCTACGAGCAGTACTTC.

The chain combines TRBV7-3 with TRBJ2-7; no clear D. The CDR3 covers 15 residues. CDR1 and CDR2 from the germline V gene are SGHTA and FQGTGA. Trimming took off 2 bases at V and 0 bases at J, with 11 bases between the two ends. The CDR3 DNA sequence: TGTGCCAGCAGCTTAGAAGGGAACCCCTCCTACGAGCAGTACTTC. Residues: CASSLEGNPSYEQYF.

V and J are TRBV6-1 and TRBJ2-1; 10 nucleotides agree with TRBD1. Germline V gene data show CDR1 as MNHNS and CDR2 as SASEGT. The CDR3 spans 15 residues. V shed 3 bases, J shed 9 bases, and the junction held 8 bases outside the gene matches. CDR3 protein: CASSDPGDRGPEQFF. Here the CDR3 DNA reads TGTGCCAGCAGTGATCCCGGGGACAGGGGTCCTGAGCAGTTCTTC.

The V call is TRBV7-9, the J call TRBJ1-4; D call uncertain. This CDR3 contains 15 residues. The ends were cut back, 7 bases at V and 3 bases at J, with 15 bases in the middle. The germline V gene encodes CDR1 SEHNR and CDR2 FQNEAQ (reference sequence). The chain's CDR3 is CASNPSSSANEKLFF. The CDR3 coding sequence is TGTGCCAGCAACCCTTCGTCCTCAGCTAATGAAAAACTGTTTTTT.

The genes are TRBV6-1 and TRBJ2-7, with D maybe TRBD2 (7 bases). The length of the CDR3 is 12 residues. Germline assignment: CDR1 MNHNS and CDR2 SASEGT. Trimming took 4 bases from V and 5 from J, leaving 9 bases between them. This CDR3 is CASSGGGHEQYF. The DNA for the CDR3 is TGTGCCAGCAGTGGGGGGGGCCACGAGCAGTACTTC.

This clone was found once. V gene TRBV2 combines with J gene TRBJ2-2; D call uncertain. V gave up 5 bases and J gave up 2 bases, with 6 bases separating them. CDR1 is SNHLY and CDR2 is FYNNEI in the germline V gene. This CDR3 region has 13 residues. The chain's CDR3 is CASSQVNTGELFF. CDR3 in DNA: TGTGCCAGCAGTCAGGTTAACACCGGGGAGCTGTTTTTT.

The gene calls are TRBV7-3 and TRBJ2-7; D is perhaps TRBD1 or TRBD2 (5 bases each). The CDR3 has 13 amino acids. Germline values: CDR1 SGHTA, CDR2 FQGTGA. V lost 5 bases and J 5 bases, leaving 13 bases between the germline ends. The CDR3 bases are TGTGCCAGCAGCCCGACCGGGGCGCACGAGCAGTACTTC. This codes for CASSPTGAHEQYF.

This chain uses TRBV7-2 with TRBJ2-7; D could derive from TRBD1 or TRBD2 (6 bases each). Trimming took 5 bases from V and 2 from J, leaving 16 bases between them. Germline CDR1 is SGHTA and CDR2 is FQGNSA. The CDR3 is 15 amino acids. This CDR3 is CASSPRGGTPYEQYF. CDR3 in DNA: TGTGCCAGCAGCCCCAGGGGAGGAACCCCCTACGAGCAGTACTTC.

This chain connects TRBV18 to TRBJ2-5; 10 bases fit TRBD2. J was trimmed by 5 bases and V by 3 bases; bases with no gene match: 12. The CDR3 loop spans 17 amino acids. Looked up from germline, CDR1 is KGHSH and CDR2 is LQKENI. The CDR3 is CASSPRAGGPRSETQYF. CDR3 nucleotides: TGTGCCAGCTCACCCCGAGCGGGAGGGCCGAGGAGCGAGACCCAGTACTTC.

The gene calls are TRBV11-2 and TRBJ1-2; TRBD1 is a possible D gene (6 bases). The CDR3 contains 16 residues. V lost 5 bases, J lost 3 bases, and 19 bases lay in between. Germline V gene sequence: CDR1 SGHAT, CDR2 FQNNGV. The CDR3 reads CASSPQPGQSYYGYTF. Here the CDR3 DNA reads TGTGCCAGCAGCCCCCAACCAGGACAGTCGTACTATGGCTACACCTTC.

This rearrangement joins TRBV5-1 to TRBJ1-1; 8 nucleotides agree with TRBD1. The CDR3 is made up of 15 amino acids. Germline CDR1 and CDR2: SGHRS and YFSETQ. J lost 0 bases, V lost 4 bases, and 5 bases had no gene match. This CDR3 reads CASSPTDRVNTEAFF. CDR3 DNA sequence: TGCGCCAGCAGCCCTACGGACAGGGTGAACACTGAAGCTTTCTTT. Based on the CDR3 plus reference TRBV5-1 and TRBJ1-1, the full variable domain is KAGVTQTPRYLIKTRGQQVTLSCSPISGHRSVSWYQQTPGQGLQFLFEYFSETQRNKGNFPGRFSGRQFSNSRSEMNVSTLELGDSALYLCASSPTDRVNTEAFFGQGTRLTVV.

The genes are TRBV5-1 and TRBJ2-7; TRBD1 is a possible D gene (5 bases). The CDR3 is 15 residues long. Germline loops: CDR1 SGHRS, CDR2 YFSETQ. Trimming removed 5 bases at V and 0 bases at J, with 15 bases between. CDR3 in amino acids: CASRIIQGSSYEQYF. In DNA, the CDR3 is TGCGCCAGCAGGATAATCCAGGGAAGCTCCTACGAGCAGTACTTC. Using reference TRBV5-1 and TRBJ2-7 for the parts outside the CDR3, the full variable domain is KAGVTQTPRYLIKTRGQQVTLSCSPISGHRSVSWYQQTPGQGLQFLFEYFSETQRNKGNFPGRFSGRQFSNSRSEMNVSTLELGDSALYLCASRIIQGSSYEQYFGPGTRLTVT.